The subject of this entry is one T cell receptor (beta chain). Its matching antigen is unknown. This specimen comes from a study of cytomegalovirus exposure and HLA in healthy donors. Study information: The approximately 110 validation repertoires, a later analysis reported, used the same platform as the roughly 710 first-cohort repertoires. The study's findings and limits: Subsequent analysis showed first-cohort TCR clusters tending to co-occur in 120 validation repertoires. The study listed 164 cytomegalovirus-associated TCR beta chains. Whilst most TCR sequences proved rare, a subset of public TCRs occurred across many donors.

CDR3 length: 15 amino acids. The V end lost 8 bases, the J end lost 0 bases, and 13 bases lay between the germline ends. Germline values: CDR1 ENHRY, CDR2 SYGVKD. Libraries were prepared by immunoSEQ multiplex PCR; TCRdb keeps only in-frame clonotypes and omits some of them. The sample includes some 110,000 clones, just under 95% seen only once; the top ten take 1% to 1.5%. This TCR came from a woman under 30 in good health and CMV-seronegative. The sequenced sample was PBMCs. The J gene is TRBJ1-4, the V gene TRBV10-3; D uncertain. DNA for the CDR3: TGTGCCATCGATTGGGTTCAGGCAACTAATGAAAAACTGTTTTTT. It codes for CAIDWVQATNEKLFF.